The 13 T cell receptor beta chains below were found in one sample sequenced in a study of blood T cell repertoires in COVID-19. Some clones are missing from TCRdb's copy, which holds only in-frame ones; the method was immunoSEQ multiplex PCR. The profile shows a few hundred thousand clones, 70% to 90% of them singletons. The material sequenced was PBMCs or T cells enriched from blood (not recorded which). The receptors derive from a woman in her thirties or forties who had recovered from COVID-19.

The chain recombines TRBV6-5 with TRBJ2-7; TRBD1 matches at 8 bases. The CDR3 extends over 15 amino acids. With 2 bases clipped from V and 3 bases from J, the junction kept 6 bases outside the gene matches. CDR1 MNHEY and CDR2 SVGAGI come from the germline V gene. CDR3 sequence: CASSYRTTGVYEQYF. CDR3 nucleotide sequence: TGTGCCAGCAGTTACAGAACGACAGGGGTCTACGAGCAGTACTTC.

The DNA for the CDR3 is TGTGCCAGCAGTGAGTCCAGACCGGGACAGGGTTTGGAGACCCAGTACTTC. Translation: CASSESRPGQGLETQYF. The V and J genes are TRBV25-1 and TRBJ2-5, with 9 bases aligning to TRBD1. V trimming: 3 bases; J trimming: 5 bases; junction bases outside the gene matches: 13. This CDR3 is built from 17 residues. In germline, CDR1 is MGHDK, CDR2 SYGVNS.

The chain is built from TRBV4-1 and TRBJ1-1; weak D call: TRBD1 (6 bases). This CDR3 spans 14 amino acids. V lost 8 bases, J lost 4 bases, and 17 bases lay in between. Germline CDR1 MGHRA, CDR2 YSYEKL. CDR3 amino acids: CASQDSLRGTEAFF. CDR3 DNA sequence: TGCGCCAGCCAGGACAGCCTGAGGGGCACTGAAGCTTTCTTT.

The rearrangement uses TRBV20-1 and TRBJ1-6; possibly TRBD1 for D (5 bases). Trimming pared 3 bases from V and 7 bases from J, leaving 13 bases between. Germline V gives CDR1 DFQATT, CDR2 SNEGSKA (reference sequence). The CDR3 spans 14 residues. The DNA for the CDR3 is TGCAGTGCTAGTTCAGGGAACCCAAATTCACCCCTCCACTTT. Its translation is CSASSGNPNSPLHF.

This clone is a singleton in its sample. The gene calls are TRBV7-9 and TRBJ1-1; TRBD1 agrees at 9 bases. V lost 1 base to trimming and J lost 7 bases; unmatched junction nucleotides: 4. CDR1 is SEHNR and CDR2 is FQNEAQ in the germline V gene (reference sequence). The CDR3 loop spans 14 amino acids. The CDR3, as DNA: TGTGCCAGCAGCTTAGTCACAGGGGGCGGTGAAGCTTTCTTT. As protein: CASSLVTGGGEAFF.

V usage is TRBV27 and J usage is TRBJ2-1; 12 bases map to TRBD1. The V gene end was trimmed by 4 bases and the J gene end by 4 bases; junction bases not matched to a gene: 2. The CDR3 runs to 15 residues. Germline CDR1 MNHEY, CDR2 SMNVEV (reference sequence). The CDR3 DNA reads TGTGCCAGCAGTTCGGGACAGGGGGCGTACAATGAGCAGTTCTTC. Translated: CASSSGQGAYNEQFF.

V and J are TRBV20-1 and TRBJ2-2; no definite D call. This CDR3 has 12 amino acids. The germline V gene has CDR1 DFQATT and CDR2 SNEGSKA (reference sequence). Between the trimmed V and J ends, which lost 3 bases and 5 bases, there was a span of 7 bases. The CDR3 sequence is CSASKATGELFF. The CDR3 coding sequence is TGCAGTGCTAGTAAAGCGACCGGGGAGCTGTTTTTT.

For this clone: An end of the junction differs from the germline gene, which may be a read error. The chain recombines TRBV3-1 (or the pseudogene TRBV3-2) with TRBJ2-7; the match to TRBD2 covers 7 bases. The germline V gene encodes CDR1 LGHDT and CDR2 YNNKEL (reference sequence). The CDR3 extends over 14 amino acids. The CDR3 reads CASSLSGQAPEQCF. The CDR3 DNA reads TGTGCCAGCAGCCTTAGCGGGCAGGCCCCCGAGCAGTGCTTC.

This sequence joins TRBV19 and TRBJ2-3; TRBD2 aligns across 7 bases. Germline CDR1 LNHDA, CDR2 SQIVND (reference sequence). With 3 bases clipped from V and 1 base from J, the junction kept 4 bases outside the gene matches. The CDR3 contains 15 residues. The CDR3 DNA reads TGTGCCAGTAGTATTCAAGCGGGACGCACAGATACGCAGTATTTT. This sequence encodes CASSIQAGRTDTQYF.

V gene TRBV3-1 (or the pseudogene TRBV3-2) combines with J gene TRBJ2-7; 13 bases are a match to TRBD2. There are 18 residues in the CDR3. The V gene's germline CDR1 is LGHDT and CDR2 YNNKEL (reference sequence). Trimming removed 4 bases from V and 1 base from J; junction bases left unmatched: 10. CDR3 in DNA: TGTGCCAGCAGCCCTCTGGGACGACTAGCGGGAGGATCCTACGAGCAGTACTTC. This codes for CASSPLGRLAGGSYEQYF.

The chain links TRBV4-3 to TRBJ1-4; TRBD1 is a possible D gene (6 bases). The CDR3 runs 16 residues. Trimming stripped 2 bases from V and 8 bases from J, with 18 bases between. Germline CDR1 and CDR2: LGHNA and YSLEER. For the CDR3, the DNA is TGCGCCAGCAGCCAACGCAACAGGGAGGGAGAGGAAAAACTGTTTTTT. It codes for CASSQRNREGEEKLFF.

The CDR3, as DNA: TGTGCCAGCAGCGTAAGCCCCGGGACAAGCTATGGCTACACCTTC. Its protein is CASSVSPGTSYGYTF. V usage is TRBV9 and J usage is TRBJ1-2, with D tentatively TRBD1 (6 bases). The V gene's germline CDR1 is SGDLS and CDR2 YYNGEE. The CDR3 covers 15 residues. Trimming stripped 1 base from V and 4 bases from J, with 14 bases between. The variable domain in full, with the rest retrieved from reference TRBV9 and TRBJ1-2, is DSGVTQTPKHLITATGQRVTLRCSPRSGDLSVYWYQQSLDQGLQFLIQYYNGEERAKGNILERFSAQQFPDLHSELNLSSLELGDSALYFCASSVSPGTSYGYTFGSGTRLTVV.

This clone has more than one count but fewer than ten. Other nucleotide sequences in the sample specify the same CDR3. The chain recombines TRBV2 with TRBJ1-5, with D tentatively TRBD1 (5 bases). CDR1 SNHLY and CDR2 FYNNEI come from the germline V gene. This CDR3 is built from 14 residues. V lost 4 bases to trimming and J lost 0 bases, with 7 bases between them. CDR3 region: CASSGQYSNQPQHF. Here the CDR3 DNA reads TGTGCCAGCAGTGGACAGTATAGCAATCAGCCCCAGCATTTT.